The 25 T cell receptor beta chains presented below share a single source sample, sequenced in a study of monozygotic twins with inflammatory bowel disease. TCRdb derives one entry per CDR3 protein from the 5' RACE reads, leaving out DNA. Its listing shows approximately 300,000 distinct CDR3 sequences. Sample: blood. Source of these receptors: a human donor with ulcerative colitis or Crohn's disease, or a healthy co-twin of an affected twin (not recorded which).

The J gene is TRBJ1-2, the V gene TRBV20-1; TCRdb's assignment of TRBD1 cannot be checked, as there is no DNA. Germline V gives CDR1 DFQATT, CDR2 SNEGSKA (reference sequence). There are 19 residues in the CDR3. The CDR3 reads CSARDGRRGRILTDYGYTF.

The chain combines TRBV7-2 with TRBJ1-5; TCRdb selects TRBD1, and the lack of DNA leaves this call unchecked. Germline V CDR1 and CDR2: SGHTA, FQGNSA. The CDR3 covers 15 residues. The CDR3 sequence is CASSRGTGGSQPQHF. Drawing the rest from reference TRBV7-2 and TRBJ1-5, the complete variable domain is GAGVSQSPSNKVTEKGKDVELRCDPISGHTALYWYRQSLGQGLEFLIYFQGNSAPDKSGLPSDRFSAERTGGSVSTLTIQRTQQEDSAVYLCASSRGTGGSQPQHFGDGTRLSIL.

V is TRBV11-2 and J is TRBJ2-2; TCRdb designates TRBD2, a call that cannot be tested without DNA. The CDR3 consists of 14 residues. CDR1 and CDR2 from the germline V gene are SGHAT and FQNNGV. The CDR3 region is CASSLVREAGELFF.

The J gene is TRBJ2-3, the V gene TRBV10-3; TCRdb returns TRBD2, unconfirmable since there is no DNA. The CDR3 runs 17 residues. Germline CDR1 is ENHRY and CDR2 is SYGVKD. CDR3: CAISESILAGGFDTQYF.

The chain employs TRBV7-9 and TRBJ2-2. CDR3 length: 15 amino acids. The germline V gene has CDR1 SEHNR and CDR2 FQNEAQ (reference sequence). CDR3 sequence reads: CASSLRNMFAGELFF.

This chain joins TRBV9 and TRBJ2-2; TCRdb selects TRBD1, and the lack of DNA leaves this call unchecked. Germline V gives CDR1 SGDLS, CDR2 YYNGEE. This CDR3 contains 18 residues. The CDR3 sequence is CASSDRQAGFPNTGELFF. Based on the CDR3 plus reference TRBV9 and TRBJ2-2, the full variable domain is DSGVTQTPKHLITATGQRVTLRCSPRSGDLSVYWYQQSLDQGLQFLIQYYNGEERAKGNILERFSAQQFPDLHSELNLSSLELGDSALYFCASSDRQAGFPNTGELFFGEGSRLTVL.

The chain recombines TRBV7-2 with TRBJ2-1; the D call from TCRdb, TRBD2, cannot be confirmed without DNA. Germline-derived CDR1 and CDR2 are SGHTA and FQGNSA. This CDR3 comprises 15 residues. The CDR3 sequence: CASILVAGVFNEQFF.

V is TRBV7-8 and J is TRBJ2-7; TCRdb's assignment of TRBD1 cannot be checked, as there is no DNA. Germline-derived CDR1 and CDR2 are SGHVS and FQNEAQ. The CDR3 contains 15 residues. CDR3: CASSLELGDLYEQYF.

The rearrangement joins TRBV12-5 to TRBJ1-1. The CDR3 contains 14 residues. Germline V lookup: CDR1 LGHNT, CDR2 FRNRAP. The CDR3 loop reads CASGSTFGVTEAFF.

CDR3 amino acids: CAWSVPRNTDTQYF. The gene calls are TRBV30 and TRBJ2-3. This CDR3 is 14 amino acids long. Germline lookup yields CDR1 GTSNPN and CDR2 SVGIG (reference sequence).

The chain uses TRBV21-1 and TRBJ1-2; TCRdb's assignment of TRBD1 cannot be checked, as there is no DNA. TRBV21-1 corresponds to a pseudogene. This CDR3 spans 14 amino acids. The CDR3 region is CASSSQGKNYGYTF.

The genes are TRBV7-6 and TRBJ1-4; as DNA is missing, the TRBD1 call by TCRdb cannot be tested. Germline values: CDR1 SGHVS, CDR2 FNYEAQ. The CDR3 length is 14 residues. The CDR3 spells CASSKGRLNEKLFF.

CDR3 region: CASKYRNTGELFF. The chain joins TRBV27 to TRBJ2-2. The CDR3 totals 13 residues. In germline, CDR1 is MNHEY, CDR2 SMNVEV (reference sequence).

The CDR3 loop reads CASSRRDRDNEQFF. This chain connects TRBV28 to TRBJ2-1; TCRdb proposes TRBD1, but this gene call is untestable without DNA. Germline CDR1 reads MDHEN; CDR2 reads SYDVKM. The CDR3 consists of 14 residues.

This chain links TRBV20-1 with TRBJ2-4; the TCRdb D gene call, TRBD1, has no DNA to confirm it. This CDR3 spans 17 amino acids. Per the germline V gene, CDR1 is DFQATT and CDR2 is SNEGSKA (reference sequence). The CDR3 region is CSAPVKQGGTAKNIQYF.

The chain is built from TRBV5-1 and TRBJ2-2. This CDR3 is 13 amino acids long. In germline, CDR1 is SGHRS, CDR2 YFSETQ. The CDR3 loop reads CASSYNGPGELFF.

The chain joins TRBV12-3 or TRBV12-4 to TRBJ2-7; the D gene TCRdb calls, TRBD1, cannot be checked with no DNA. The CDR3 consists of 16 residues. The CDR3 is CASKSSPDPAYGEQYF.

The chain combines TRBV7-2 with TRBJ2-1; TCRdb's D call, TRBD1, is unchecked because there is no DNA. The CDR3 is 17 amino acids. Germline V gene data show CDR1 as SGHTA and CDR2 as FQGNSA. CDR3 protein: CASSSPNRDRSYNEQFF.

The chain employs TRBV6-1 and TRBJ2-4; the TRBD1 assignment by TCRdb is unverifiable without DNA. CDR3 length: 14 residues. Germline CDR1 reads MNHNS; CDR2 reads SASEGT. CDR3 sequence: CASSRPGHKNMQYF.

The chain's CDR3 is CASSPGGAHNIQYF. V and J are TRBV7-2 and TRBJ2-4; the D call of TRBD1 rests on TCRdb alone, since no DNA is present to check it. CDR3 length equals 14 residues. Germline CDR1 is SGHTA and CDR2 is FQGNSA.

The chain has TRBV12-3 or TRBV12-4 and TRBJ1-5. CDR3 length: 15 residues. CDR3: CASSRSGGNNQPQHF.

The chain employs TRBV7-7 and TRBJ2-3; TCRdb picks TRBD2, but there is no DNA to check that call. Germline assignment: CDR1 SSHAT and CDR2 FNYEAQ (reference sequence). The CDR3 spans 16 residues. This CDR3 is CASSLGLAGAGDTQYF. Full variable domain (outside the CDR3, taken from reference TRBV7-7 and TRBJ2-3): GAGVSQSPRYKVTKRGQDVTLRCDPISSHATLYWYQQALGQGPEFLTYFNYEAQPDKSGLPSDRFSAERPEGSISTLTIQRTEQRDSAMYRCASSLGLAGAGDTQYFGPGTRLTVL.

The chain uses TRBV10-3 and TRBJ2-7; TCRdb reports TRBD1, a call that lacks DNA to check it against. The germline gives CDR1 ENHRY, CDR2 SYGVKD. This CDR3 contains 12 residues. CDR3 residues: CAISGDPQGQYF.

This rearrangement joins TRBV5-1 to TRBJ2-7; lacking DNA, the TRBD1 call made by TCRdb goes unchecked. This CDR3 spans 14 amino acids. From germline, CDR1 is SGHRS and CDR2 YFSETQ. The CDR3 region is CASSHGTDVSEQYF.

The chain joins TRBV24-1 to TRBJ2-2; TCRdb's D call, TRBD2, is unchecked because there is no DNA. The CDR3 spans 16 residues. The V gene's germline CDR1 is KGHDR and CDR2 SFDVKD. CDR3 protein: CATSDWDLVDTGELFF.